The T cell receptor beta chain under discussion was sequenced for a study of T cells in Graves' hyperthyroidism and ophthalmopathy. Study at large: Peripheral blood was secured at the point of initial diagnosis, before any treatment.

This clonotype was seen many times. The antigen remains unidentified. General study points: Most clonotypes that expanded in the thyroid above 0.001 also showed up in blood.

This CDR3 has 12 amino acids. CDR1 PRHDT and CDR2 FYEKMQ come from the germline V gene (reference sequence). The V and J ends lost 5 bases and 3 bases respectively, with 7 bases between them. Patients were aged 18 to 65, had disease duration under 2 months, and had newly diagnosed hyperthyroidism. PBMCs were sourced from 9 to 10 ml fresh peripheral blood. TCR beta CDR3 regions were amplified from RNA transcripts. The HTBI primer set served for first-round RT-PCR of the TCR CDR3. TCRdb re-analysed the multiplex PCR reads in MiXCR, keeping a single row per CDR3 protein. The sample contains hundreds of thousands of distinct CDR3 sequences, more than 30% of which appear only once.

The origin of this receptor is a man aged 18 to 35 with Graves' hyperthyroidism. The chain uses TRBV13 and TRBJ1-1; D gene unclear. The specimen was blood. The CDR3 region is CASSPRHTEAFF. DNA for the CDR3: TGTGCCAGCAGCCCGAGGCACACTGAAGCTTTCTTT.